These T cell receptor beta chains were read from a single sample in a study of technical replicates of blood from several donors. Measured with immunoSEQ multiplex PCR; TCRdb has only the in-frame clones, and not every one. The table lists approximately 73,000 clones, 93% of them singletons. Sequencing was done on a sample of T cells isolated from PBMCs. The receptors were sampled from a human donor in good health. Each CDR3 is given without its conserved first and last residue. Fields, in order: J gene, V gene, CDR3 protein.

TRBJ2-1	TRBV27	ASSLGGGDNEQF
TRBJ2-5	TRBV18	ASSPSSGGASRFGETQY
TRBJ1-1	TRBV19	ASSIDRYRFHVNTEAF
TRBJ2-5	TRBV13	ASSNPRGTSGSVETQY
TRBJ1-2	TRBV19	ASSPGQGYGYT
TRBJ1-2	TRBV5-1	ASSLVQGSYT
TRBJ1-4	TRBV9	ASSVGGGTEKLF
TRBJ2-1	TRBV30	AWVGDWARTGPLTMRQF
TRBJ2-1	TRBV19	ASRGSAGGSEQF
TRBJ1-4	TRBV27	AITGPGEKLF
TRBJ1-2	TRBV18	ASSPERGYYGYT
TRBJ1-1	TRBV2	ASSIYDTLGGAF
TRBJ2-5	TRBV28	ASSHSGRVEETQY
TRBJ2-2	TRBV11-1	ASSPIGTGGFANTGELF
TRBJ1-2	TRBV6-6	ASSHGTRTGPYGYT
TRBJ2-7	TRBV19	ASSISSGGSYEQY
TRBJ1-2	TRBV6-5	ASSSKSGTTTI
TRBJ2-7	TRBV19	ASSFGQGSYEQY
TRBJ2-1	TRBV11-3	ASSSRNNEQF
TRBJ2-1	TRBV10-2	ASSEPGQGYNEQF
TRBJ2-7	TRBV30	ASQGGTSYEQY
TRBJ2-1	TRBV2	ASRERGNEQF
TRBJ1-4	TRBV7-9	ASSFGATNEKLF
TRBJ1-2	TRBV6-1	ASSEREGNGYT
TRBJ2-7	TRBV28	ASSSFRDLATYEQY
TRBJ2-1	TRBV7-7	ASSQGLADYNEQF
TRBJ2-3	TRBV27	ASSFPSGSTDTQY
TRBJ1-1	TRBV9	ASSVEPAPYTEAF
TRBJ2-2	TRBV10-1	ASSRNTGELF
TRBJ1-5	TRBV7-2	ASSTQGTQPQH
TRBJ2-1	TRBV11-3	ASSTKSGGAWNEQF
TRBJ2-5	TRBV6-6	ASSYPQGEGETQY
TRBJ1-3	TRBV19	ASSILDRKSANTIY
TRBJ2-3	TRBV29-1	SVAGGLLAGRSTQY
TRBJ2-7	TRBV7-9	ASSLPNSYEQY
TRBJ1-1	TRBV7-6	ASSKQERTEAF
TRBJ2-5	TRBV5-1	ASSLFVSGGQETQY